The T cell receptor (beta chain) described here comes from a study of blood T cell repertoires in COVID-19. Assay used: immunoSEQ multiplex PCR; TCRdb lists only in-frame clones, some missing. The table records some 250,000 clones, about 88% of them present only once. The length of the CDR3 is 17 residues. The V end lost 0 bases, the J end lost 2 bases, and 14 bases lay between the germline ends. The V gene's germline CDR1 is LGHNA and CDR2 YSLEER. The receptor was isolated from a woman in her thirties or forties who had recovered from COVID-19. The J gene is TRBJ1-3, the V gene TRBV4-3, with D hard to call. Material for sequencing was peripheral blood. CDR3 nucleotide sequence: TGCGCCAGCAGCCAAGAAGCCCACCGTGGAGCTGGAAACACCATATATTTT. Its translation is CASSQEAHRGAGNTIYF.